This entry lists 24 T cell receptor beta chains sequenced from one sample in a study of blood T cell repertoires in COVID-19. Sequencing used immunoSEQ multiplex PCR; TCRdb keeps in-frame clones, though not all of them. The repertoire includes about 200,000 clones, 80% of them detected once, and 6% to 7.5% sits in the top ten. The sample comprised PBMCs or T cells enriched from blood (not recorded which). The receptors come from a woman between 35 and 50 years old with acute COVID-19.

The genes are TRBV5-1 and TRBJ1-1, with a possible D match to TRBD1 (5 bases). Germline CDR1 and CDR2: SGHRS and YFSETQ. Trimming removed 0 bases from V and 3 bases from J, with 18 bases in between. This CDR3 is 17 amino acids long. The CDR3: CASSLEAGLIRHTEAFF. CDR3 coding DNA: TGCGCCAGCAGCTTGGAGGCAGGGTTGATCCGGCACACTGAAGCTTTCTTT.

The chain has TRBV7-3 and TRBJ2-1, with 7 bases aligning to TRBD2. Germline V gives CDR1 SGHTA, CDR2 FQGTGA. The V gene end was trimmed by 6 bases and the J gene end by 4 bases; junction bases not matched to a gene: 6. This CDR3 region has 14 residues. CDR3 nucleotides: TGTGCCAGCAGTCCAGCGGGACTATACAATGAGCAGTTCTTC. Protein product: CASSPAGLYNEQFF. Using reference TRBV7-3 and TRBJ2-1 for the parts outside the CDR3, the full variable domain is GAGVSQTPSNKVTEKGKYVELRCDPISGHTALYWYRQSLGQGPEFLIYFQGTGAADDSGLPNDRFFAVRPEGSVSTLKIQRTERGDSAVYLCASSPAGLYNEQFFGPGTRLTVL.

This clone is a singleton in its sample. CDR3 DNA sequence: TGTGCCAGCACCGGACTAGCGGGAGGGCCATCGGCGGCCGGGGAGCTGTTTTTT. Translation: CASTGLAGGPSAAGELFF. This sequence joins TRBV7-2 and TRBJ2-2, with 15 bases matching TRBD2. V shed 7 bases and J 6 bases; nucleotides not matched to a gene: 12. This CDR3 comprises 18 residues. The germline V gene encodes CDR1 SGHTA and CDR2 FQGNSA.

The rearrangement joins TRBV6-5 to TRBJ1-2; 7 bases match TRBD1. The CDR3 sequence is 13 residues long. CDR1 and CDR2 from the germline V gene are MNHEY and SVGAGI. V was clipped by 6 bases and J by 4 bases; unmatched bases: 5. DNA for the CDR3: TGTGCCAGCAGCGAGGGACAGTCCTATGGCTACACCTTC. It is translated as CASSEGQSYGYTF.

V gene TRBV13 combines with J gene TRBJ1-4, with 10 bases lining up with TRBD1. V was clipped by 5 bases and J by 7 bases; unmatched bases: 7. The germline V gene encodes CDR1 PRHDT and CDR2 FYEKMQ (reference sequence). The CDR3 sequence is 15 residues long. The CDR3 region has the DNA TGTGCCAGCAGCCCAGCGGGGACAGGGGTTGAAAAACTGTTTTTT. Encoded protein: CASSPAGTGVEKLFF.

This chain joins TRBV7-9 and TRBJ2-1, with 8 bases aligning to TRBD2. The CDR3 is made up of 16 amino acids. Per the germline V gene, CDR1 is SEHNR and CDR2 is FQNEAQ (reference sequence). J lost 3 bases, V lost 3 bases, and 7 bases had no gene match. In DNA form, the CDR3 reads TGTGCCAGCAGCTTCCCATTACTAGCGGTCTACAATGAGCAGTTCTTC. Protein: CASSFPLLAVYNEQFF.

This clone is a singleton in its sample. The chain links TRBV18 to TRBJ2-1; perhaps TRBD2 as D (5 bases). CDR3 length: 18 residues. V gave up 6 bases and J gave up 4 bases, with 25 bases separating them. Germline loops: CDR1 KGHSH, CDR2 LQKENI. CDR3 DNA: TGTGCCAGCTCCCAAGCAGTCAAGCGGTCCGATTTGTACAATGAGCAGTTCTTC. This sequence encodes CASSQAVKRSDLYNEQFF. The full variable domain, rest sourced from reference TRBV18 and TRBJ2-1, is NAGVMQNPRHLVRRRGQEARLRCSPMKGHSHVYWYRQLPEEGLKFMVYLQKENIIDESGMPKERFSAEFPKEGPSILRIQQVVRGDSAAYFCASSQAVKRSDLYNEQFFGPGTRLTVL.

The CDR3 here is CAWRRLGQGEKLFF. The CDR3 DNA sequence: TGTGCCTGGAGGAGGTTGGGACAGGGTGAAAAACTGTTTTTT. The chain is built from TRBV30 and TRBJ1-4; 9 nucleotides align to TRBD1. Trimming took 3 bases from V and 7 from J; bases not matched to a gene: 6. CDR3 length equals 14 residues. CDR1 is GTSNPN, CDR2 SVGIG, per germline (reference sequence).

This chain connects TRBV19 to TRBJ1-5; 8 bases fit TRBD1. CDR1 is LNHDA and CDR2 is SQIVND in the germline V gene (reference sequence). The CDR3 runs to 18 residues. After removal of 0 bases from V and 3 bases from J, the junction contained 10 bases not matched to a gene. CDR3 in DNA: TGTGCCAGTAGTATAGATGAGGAGACAGGGGCCGTCAATCAGCCCCAGCATTTT. It is translated as CASSIDEETGAVNQPQHF.

The CDR3 region is CASSTTTGLQETQYF. CDR3 sequence (DNA): TGTGCCAGTAGTACAACGACAGGACTCCAAGAGACCCAGTACTTC. The V and J genes are TRBV19 and TRBJ2-5, with a weak D call TRBD1 (6 bases). Trimming stripped 4 bases from V and 1 base from J, with 13 bases between. This CDR3 has 15 residues. Germline V gene data show CDR1 as LNHDA and CDR2 as SQIVND (reference sequence).

The J gene is TRBJ2-3, the V gene TRBV19; 10 bases match TRBD2. Germline V gene lookup returns CDR1 LNHDA and CDR2 SQIVND (reference sequence). The CDR3 runs to 15 residues. V shed 5 bases, J shed 0 bases, and the junction held 2 bases outside the gene matches. CDR3 DNA sequence: TGTGCCAGTAGTGTTAGCGGGGGGAGCACAGATACGCAGTATTTT. Translating it yields CASSVSGGSTDTQYF.

This clone was detected only a few times. The chain couples TRBV7-9 to TRBJ1-6; 7 nucleotides line up with TRBD1. Losses at the gene ends were 3 bases for V and 10 bases for J; bases not matched to a gene: 3. Germline values: CDR1 SEHNR, CDR2 FQNEAQ (reference sequence). There are 13 residues in the CDR3. The CDR3 nucleotides are TGTGCCAGCAGCTTGGGGACAGCCTCACCCCTCCACTTT. This sequence encodes CASSLGTASPLHF. The variable domain in full, with the rest retrieved from reference TRBV7-9 and TRBJ1-6, is DTGVSQNPRHKITKRGQNVTFRCDPISEHNRLYWYRQTLGQGPEFLTYFQNEAQLEKSRLLSDRFSAERPKGSFSTLEIQRTEQGDSAMYLCASSLGTASPLHFGNGTRLTVT.

The chain has TRBV28 and TRBJ1-1; 10 bases match TRBD1. V shed 5 bases, J shed 6 bases, and the junction held 6 bases outside the gene matches. CDR1 and CDR2 from the germline V gene are MDHEN and SYDVKM. CDR3 length: 14 amino acids. CDR3 residues: CASSVDRGRSEAFF. CDR3 nucleotides: TGTGCCAGCAGTGTGGACAGGGGGAGGTCTGAAGCTTTCTTT.

The chain joins TRBV2 to TRBJ1-3; 7 bases align to TRBD1. Germline CDR1 and CDR2: SNHLY and FYNNEI. This CDR3 has 17 residues. Trimming cost V 8 bases and J 0 bases; bases outside gene matches: 13. CDR3 amino acids: CASSSSDRVYSGNTIYF. CDR3 nucleotides: TGTGCCAGCTCCTCTTCCGACAGGGTTTACTCTGGAAACACCATATATTTT. The full variable domain, in which reference TRBV2 and TRBJ1-3 provide the parts outside the CDR3, is EPEVTQTPSHQVTQMGQEVILRCVPISNHLYFYWYRQILGQKVEFLVSFYNNEISEKSEIFDDQFSVERPDGSNFTLKIRSTKLEDSAMYFCASSSSDRVYSGNTIYFGEGSWLTVV.

This clone was recorded only once. Other DNA variants within this sample encode the same CDR3. V and J are TRBV9 and TRBJ2-2, with a possible D match to TRBD1 (5 bases). This CDR3 comprises 14 residues. Germline V gene lookup returns CDR1 SGDLS and CDR2 YYNGEE. V was trimmed by 0 bases and J by 3 bases, leaving 6 bases between them. CDR3 DNA: TGTGCCAGCAGCGTAGGCAGGGACACCGGGGAGCTGTTTTTT. Encoded protein: CASSVGRDTGELFF.

The V gene is TRBV19, the J gene TRBJ2-3, with TRBD2 identical over 13 bases. CDR1 and CDR2 from the germline V gene are LNHDA and SQIVND (reference sequence). The CDR3 has 20 residues. Trimming removed 4 bases from V and 2 bases from J; junction bases left unmatched: 15. CDR3: CASSRAGTGGLAGTTDTQYF. Written as DNA, the CDR3 is TGTGCCAGTAGTAGGGCCGGGACAGGGGGACTAGCGGGAACCACAGATACGCAGTATTTT.

This chain uses TRBV5-1 with TRBJ1-1, with TRBD1 as a possible D gene (5 bases). The CDR3 is made up of 12 amino acids. The germline V and J ends were trimmed by 5 bases and 3 bases, with 8 bases remaining between them. CDR1 and CDR2 (germline): SGHRS, YFSETQ. The CDR3 DNA is TGCGCCAGCAGATCGGGGGACACTGAAGCTTTCTTT. Its protein product is CASRSGDTEAFF. Based on the CDR3 plus reference TRBV5-1 and TRBJ1-1, the full variable domain is KAGVTQTPRYLIKTRGQQVTLSCSPISGHRSVSWYQQTPGQGLQFLFEYFSETQRNKGNFPGRFSGRQFSNSRSEMNVSTLELGDSALYLCASRSGDTEAFFGQGTRLTVV.

The CDR3 is CASSMGHMNTEAFF. The CDR3 nucleotides are TGTGCCAGTAGTATGGGACACATGAACACTGAAGCTTTCTTT. V and J are TRBV19 and TRBJ1-1; D perhaps matches TRBD1 (6 bases). V was cut by 3 bases and J by 0 bases, with 8 bases left in between. The CDR3 spans 14 residues. Germline assignment: CDR1 LNHDA and CDR2 SQIVND (reference sequence).

This clone was seen just once. J is TRBJ1-6 and V is TRBV2; TRBD1 might be the D (5 bases). The CDR3 has 15 residues. Between the trimmed V and J ends, which lost 6 bases and 10 bases, there was a span of 19 bases. CDR1 is SNHLY, CDR2 FYNNEI, per germline. The CDR3 nucleotides are TGTGCCAGCAGAGCTAGTCAGGGAACCTACTCACCCCTCCACTTT. Its translation: CASRASQGTYSPLHF. Full variable domain (outside the CDR3, taken from reference TRBV2 and TRBJ1-6): EPEVTQTPSHQVTQMGQEVILRCVPISNHLYFYWYRQILGQKVEFLVSFYNNEISEKSEIFDDQFSVERPDGSNFTLKIRSTKLEDSAMYFCASRASQGTYSPLHFGNGTRLTVT.

The chain is built from TRBV6-1 and TRBJ1-4; D unclear. Germline V gene sequence: CDR1 MNHNS, CDR2 SASEGT. The CDR3 spans 16 residues. V lost 1 base and J lost 8, with 17 bases in between. The CDR3: CASSEVLANSEEKLFF. CDR3 DNA: TGTGCCAGCAGTGAAGTTCTGGCGAACTCGGAGGAAAAACTGTTTTTT.

This chain links TRBV7-8 with TRBJ2-1, with 9 bases lining up with TRBD2. The V segment lost 6 bases and the J segment 12 bases; nucleotides outside the gene matches: 24. CDR3 length: 18 amino acids. Looked up from germline, CDR1 is SGHVS and CDR2 is FQNEAQ. In DNA form, the CDR3 reads TGTGCCAGCAGATATAAGAGGGCTAGCGGGGAGATCAGGGGTCGGCAGTTCTTC. It specifies CASRYKRASGEIRGRQFF.

This chain connects TRBV24-1 to TRBJ2-2; TRBD2 matches 10 bases. V shed 3 bases, J shed 1 base, and the junction held 7 bases outside the gene matches. Germline V gives CDR1 KGHDR, CDR2 SFDVKD. The CDR3 totals 18 residues. CDR3 residues: CATSDPWRTSGNTGELFF. In nucleotides, the CDR3 is TGTGCCACCAGTGATCCCTGGCGGACTAGCGGGAACACCGGGGAGCTGTTTTTT.

The table lists this clone with a few counts. CDR3 in amino acids: CAWRGIRTGNTEAFF. In nucleotides, the CDR3 is TGTGCCTGGAGGGGGATCCGGACAGGGAACACTGAAGCTTTCTTT. The chain has TRBV30 and TRBJ1-1, with TRBD1 matching 7 bases. V lost 3 bases and J lost 1; bases outside the gene matches: 8. The CDR3 has 15 residues. CDR1 and CDR2 from the germline V gene are GTSNPN and SVGIG (reference sequence).

The chain joins TRBV4-2 to TRBJ1-4; possible D gene TRBD1, 5 bases. Germline CDR1 reads LGHNA; CDR2 reads YNFKEQ. V lost 1 base and J 4 bases, leaving 10 bases between the germline ends. This CDR3 is built from 15 residues. The CDR3 protein is CASSQVGQGNEKLFF. DNA for the CDR3: TGTGCCAGCAGCCAAGTGGGGCAGGGTAATGAAAAACTGTTTTTT.